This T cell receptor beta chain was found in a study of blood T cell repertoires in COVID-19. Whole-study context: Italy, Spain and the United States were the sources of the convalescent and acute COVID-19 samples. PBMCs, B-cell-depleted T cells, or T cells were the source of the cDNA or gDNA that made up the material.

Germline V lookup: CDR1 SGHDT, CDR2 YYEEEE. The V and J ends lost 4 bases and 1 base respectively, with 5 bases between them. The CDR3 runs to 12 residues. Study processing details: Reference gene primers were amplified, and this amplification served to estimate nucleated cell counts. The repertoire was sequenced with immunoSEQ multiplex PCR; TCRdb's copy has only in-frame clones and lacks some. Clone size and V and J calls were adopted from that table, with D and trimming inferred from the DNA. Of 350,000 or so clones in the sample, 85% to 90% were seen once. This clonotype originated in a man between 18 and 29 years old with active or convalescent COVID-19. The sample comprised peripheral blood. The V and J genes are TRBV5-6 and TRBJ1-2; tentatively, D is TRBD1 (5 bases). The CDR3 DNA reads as TGTGCCAGCAGCCAGGGTAACTATGGCTACACCTTC. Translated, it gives CASSQGNYGYTF.